This entry lists 21 T cell receptor beta chains sequenced from one sample in a study of neoadjuvant anti-PD-1 for oral cavity cancer. Assay: immunoSEQ multiplex PCR; the TCRdb copy retains only in-frame clones and omits some. The table records 12,000 or so clones, 70% to 75% of them present only once. Time point in this sample: after neoadjuvant nivolumab, at surgical resection. The specimen was PBMCs, collected after nivolumab (anti-PD-1) treatment. The receptors here all came from a person between 35 and 79 years old with oral cavity squamous cell carcinoma.

This chain links TRBV4-1 with TRBJ2-3, with TRBD1 matching over 8 bases. The CDR3 loop spans 17 amino acids. J lost 0 bases, V lost 1 base, and 6 bases had no gene match. CDR1 is MGHRA, CDR2 YSYEKL, per germline. The CDR3 region has the DNA TGCGCCAGCAGCCAAGTGGCAGGGGGCGCCAGCACAGATACGCAGTATTTT. As protein: CASSQVAGGASTDTQYF.

This chain uses TRBV2 with TRBJ2-1; TRBD2 aligns across 11 bases. Trimming at V came to 3 bases and at J to 5 bases, leaving 15 bases not matched to a gene. Per the germline V gene, CDR1 is SNHLY and CDR2 is FYNNEI. This CDR3 spans 19 amino acids. The CDR3 is CASSDVLGDLAGGNNEQFF. CDR3 DNA: TGTGCCAGCAGTGACGTTCTAGGGGACCTAGCGGGAGGTAACAATGAGCAGTTCTTC.

The chain couples TRBV2 to TRBJ1-5, with D perhaps TRBD1 (5 bases). The CDR3 has 14 amino acids. Germline loops: CDR1 SNHLY, CDR2 FYNNEI. Trimming shortened V by 6 bases and J by 2 bases, and 11 bases separated the two germline ends. In DNA, the CDR3 is TGTGCCAGCAGGACGACGGGGGGCAATCAGCCCCAGCATTTT. Its translation is CASRTTGGNQPQHF.

This clone was seen once. The chain is built from TRBV6-1 and TRBJ2-3; D tentatively reads TRBD1 or TRBD2 (6 bases each). The germline gives CDR1 MNHNS, CDR2 SASEGT. V lost 8 bases and J 4 bases, leaving 19 bases between the germline ends. The CDR3 has 15 residues. CDR3 amino acids: CASPEAAGGADTQYF. The CDR3 DNA is TGTGCCAGCCCAGAAGCGGCCGGGGGCGCAGATACGCAGTATTTT.

The gene calls are TRBV30 and TRBJ1-3; D perhaps matches TRBD1 (6 bases). Germline assignment: CDR1 GTSNPN and CDR2 SVGIG (reference sequence). This CDR3 has 13 amino acids. V was cut by 0 bases and J by 4 bases, with 7 bases left in between. The CDR3 reads CAWSVTGGNTIYF. The DNA of the CDR3 is TGTGCCTGGAGTGTAACAGGGGGAAACACCATATATTTT.

V and J are TRBV30 and TRBJ1-2; 9 nucleotides agree with TRBD1. This CDR3 is 14 amino acids long. With V trimmed by 2 bases and J by 7 bases, 8 bases remained unmatched. Per germline, CDR1 GTSNPN and CDR2 SVGIG (reference sequence). CDR3 amino acids: CAWSPDRGSGGYTF. The CDR3 coding sequence is TGTGCCTGGAGTCCCGACAGGGGGTCTGGTGGCTACACCTTC.

This clone was seen a handful of times. The chain joins TRBV28 to TRBJ1-4; possibly TRBD1 for D (5 bases). The germline V gene has CDR1 MDHEN and CDR2 SYDVKM. CDR3 length equals 16 residues. The V gene lost 6 bases and the J gene lost 8 bases, with 22 bases spanning the gap. In DNA form, the CDR3 reads TGTGCCAGCAGCCTACCCCAGGAGGGGCTTTACGAAAAACTGTTTTTT. It codes for CASSLPQEGLYEKLFF.

The chain combines TRBV6-6 with TRBJ1-2, with D maybe TRBD1 (6 bases). Trimming took off 6 bases at V and 4 bases at J, with 9 bases between the two ends. Looked up from germline, CDR1 is MNHNY and CDR2 is SVGAGI (reference sequence). The CDR3 has 12 residues. The CDR3 bases are TGTGCCAGCAGCGCGGACAGCTATGGCTACACCTTC. Amino acid sequence: CASSADSYGYTF.

Regarding this clone: A junction boundary mismatches the germline segment, possibly from a read error. This chain connects TRBV2 to TRBJ2-3; no clear D. The CDR3 length is 13 residues. Germline CDR1 is SNHLY and CDR2 is FYNNEI. CDR3 sequence reads: CASIEMAGDTQYF. CDR3 nucleotide sequence: TGTGCCAGCATTGAAATGGCTGGGGATACGCAGTATTTT.

This chain links TRBV9 with TRBJ2-2, with unresolved D. V lost 3 bases, J lost 5 bases, and 5 bases lay in between. Germline CDR1 reads SGDLS; CDR2 reads YYNGEE. The CDR3 covers 12 residues. The CDR3 region is CASSAHTGELFF. The CDR3 DNA reads TGTGCCAGCAGCGCCCATACCGGGGAGCTGTTTTTT.

The genes are TRBV7-6 and TRBJ2-5, with no clear D. Germline loops: CDR1 SGHVS, CDR2 FNYEAQ. V shed 1 base and J shed 5 bases, with 5 bases lying between them. The CDR3 spans 12 residues. In DNA form, the CDR3 reads TGTGCCAGCAGCTTAGTCAAGGAGACCCAGTACTTC. Translation gives CASSLVKETQYF.

The chain is built from TRBV6-1 and TRBJ1-3, with a tentative D call TRBD1 (5 bases). The CDR3 has 14 amino acids. V lost 4 bases and J 0 bases, leaving 7 bases between the germline ends. The V gene's germline CDR1 is MNHNS and CDR2 SASEGT. The CDR3: CASSGGGSGNTIYF. DNA of the CDR3: TGTGCCAGCAGTGGGGGGGGCTCTGGAAACACCATATATTTT.

This clone was counted between two and nine times. V and J are TRBV7-9 and TRBJ1-1; D gene uncertain. Trimming pared 5 bases from V and 1 base from J, leaving 11 bases between. CDR1 SEHNR and CDR2 FQNEAQ come from the germline V gene (reference sequence). This CDR3 spans 14 amino acids. The chain's CDR3 is CASSPGRANTEAFF. CDR3 DNA: TGTGCCAGCAGCCCCGGCCGGGCGAACACTGAAGCTTTCTTT.

This clone was observed a handful of times. The V gene is TRBV18, the J gene TRBJ1-4; the D gene is possibly TRBD1 (5 bases). The CDR3 is made up of 15 amino acids. CDR1 is KGHSH and CDR2 is LQKENI in the germline V gene. The V and J ends lost 3 bases and 4 bases respectively, with 12 bases between them. For the CDR3, the DNA is TGTGCCAGCTCACCTGGGACGGGGAATAATGAAAAACTGTTTTTT. Protein: CASSPGTGNNEKLFF.

The chain links TRBV5-4 to TRBJ2-5; no clear D. Deletions cut 1 base from V and 3 bases from J, with 10 bases between. Germline V lookup: CDR1 SGHNT, CDR2 YYREEE (reference sequence). This CDR3 has 14 amino acids. CDR3 nucleotide sequence: TGTGCCAGCAGCTTGTCGGCTAGTGAAGAGACCCAGTACTTC. Translation gives CASSLSASEETQYF. The full variable domain, its missing parts supplied by reference TRBV5-4 and TRBJ2-5, is ETGVTQSPTHLIKTRGQQVTLRCSSQSGHNTVSWYQQALGQGPQFIFQYYREEENGRGNFPPRFSGLQFPNYSSELNVNALELDDSALYLCASSLSASEETQYFGPGTRLLVL.

This sequence joins TRBV28 and TRBJ1-1; TRBD1 might be the D (6 bases). Germline-derived CDR1 and CDR2 are MDHEN and SYDVKM. This CDR3 is 15 amino acids long. Trimming removed 4 bases at V and 4 bases at J, with 16 bases between. The CDR3 DNA follows: TGTGCCAGCAGTTCCGGGACACTCGGGCGCACTGAAGCTTTCTTT. Translated, it gives CASSSGTLGRTEAFF. Complete variable domain (other parts from reference TRBV28 and TRBJ1-1): DVKVTQSSRYLVKRTGEKVFLECVQDMDHENMFWYRQDPGLGLRLIYFSYDVKMKEKGDIPEGYSVSREKKERFSLILESASTNQTSMYLCASSSGTLGRTEAFFGQGTRLTVV.

The chain couples TRBV5-6 to TRBJ2-7; 9 bases align to TRBD1. Trimming took 2 bases from V and 6 from J; bases not matched to a gene: 9. CDR1 SGHDT and CDR2 YYEEEE come from the germline V gene. This CDR3 spans 15 amino acids. The CDR3 nucleotides are TGTGCCAGCAGCTTAAACAGGGGGCGAAGATCCGAGCAGTACTTC. This codes for CASSLNRGRRSEQYF.

V gene TRBV11-2 combines with J gene TRBJ2-5; TRBD1 matches at 9 bases. Germline V gives CDR1 SGHAT, CDR2 FQNNGV. J was trimmed by 5 bases and V by 1 base; bases with no gene match: 14. The CDR3 is 18 amino acids. The CDR3 DNA is TGTGCCAGCAGCTTAGTAGCCCAACACAGGGGGCGCCGGGAGACCCAGTACTTC. Translation gives CASSLVAQHRGRRETQYF.

The chain combines TRBV15 with TRBJ2-7; D call uncertain. The V gene's germline CDR1 is LNHNV and CDR2 YYDKDF (reference sequence). V was pared by 0 bases and J by 2 bases, with 14 bases between. The CDR3 runs to 16 residues. The chain's CDR3 is CATSRDRPGLTYEQYF. The CDR3 DNA reads TGTGCCACCAGCAGAGATAGGCCCGGCTTAACCTACGAGCAGTACTTC.

The rearrangement uses TRBV27 and TRBJ2-7, with 8 bases identical to TRBD1. Per the germline V gene, CDR1 is MNHEY and CDR2 is SMNVEV (reference sequence). The junction had 13 bases not matched to a gene; V was cut back by 5 bases and J by 4 bases. This CDR3 spans 16 amino acids. CDR3 region: CASSILPTTGAYEQYF. CDR3 nucleotides: TGTGCCAGCAGTATCCTACCGACGACAGGGGCGTACGAGCAGTACTTC.

This chain links TRBV15 with TRBJ1-4, with unresolved D. V was clipped by 3 bases and J by 2 bases, with 13 bases between them. Germline V gives CDR1 LNHNV, CDR2 YYDKDF (reference sequence). This CDR3 region has 16 residues. This chain's CDR3 is CATSRESGSTNEKLFF. CDR3 bases: TGTGCCACCAGCAGGGAGTCCGGCAGCACTAATGAAAAACTGTTTTTT.